The T cell receptor beta chain under discussion was sequenced for a study of shared clonotypes between healthy human individuals. V trimming: 2 bases; J trimming: 4 bases; junction bases outside the gene matches: 5. CDR1 MGHRA and CDR2 YSYEKL come from the germline V gene. The length of the CDR3 is 15 residues. Nashville, Tennessee was home to all donors, who were Caucasian adults. Replicate PCRs from sorted subsets contained around 200 ng DNA, which is roughly 30,000 T cell genomes. Only in-frame clones appear in the TCRdb table, and some are missing; sequencing was by immunoSEQ multiplex PCR. The table records roughly 2.4 million clones, roughly 95% of them present only once.

This TCR was recovered from a man aged 18 to 30 in good health. Sequencing was carried out using naive CD4+ T cells sorted from blood. Subset of the sample: CD45RA+ positively selected. This chain connects TRBV4-1 to TRBJ2-5; 9 bases map to TRBD1. CDR3 sequence reads: CASSQPDRGLETQYF. CDR3 sequence (DNA): TGCGCCAGCAGCCAACCGGACAGGGGCCTAGAGACCCAGTACTTC.